This paragraph reports one T cell receptor beta chain. The data are from a study of blood T cell repertoires in COVID-19. Study context: Specimens from acute and convalescent COVID-19 originated in the United States, Italy and Spain.

V lost 3 bases to trimming and J lost 2 bases; unmatched junction nucleotides: 4. Germline CDR1 reads SGHRS; CDR2 reads YFSETQ. CDR3 size: 14 residues. Participants had their cohort set by participant-reported clinical history. The study counted Cohort 3 donors as recovered given two negative PCRs, clearance, or symptom resolution. Authors' processing steps: Amplifying reference gene primers gave estimates of nucleated cell counts. Sequencing was performed with immunoSEQ multiplex PCR; in TCRdb, only in-frame clones are kept and a portion is missing. V and J calls plus clone size are reproduced from that table; the DNA served to infer D and trimming. Here the sample spans almost 250,000 clones, 85% to 90% being singletons.

Sequencing was performed on PBMCs or T cells enriched from blood (not recorded which). This clonotype originated in a woman aged 45-65 years who had recovered from COVID-19. The V gene is TRBV5-1, the J gene TRBJ2-7; TRBD1 matches 8 bases. This CDR3 reads CASSSVQGAYEQYF. CDR3 in DNA: TGCGCCAGCAGCTCCGTACAGGGGGCCTACGAGCAGTACTTC.